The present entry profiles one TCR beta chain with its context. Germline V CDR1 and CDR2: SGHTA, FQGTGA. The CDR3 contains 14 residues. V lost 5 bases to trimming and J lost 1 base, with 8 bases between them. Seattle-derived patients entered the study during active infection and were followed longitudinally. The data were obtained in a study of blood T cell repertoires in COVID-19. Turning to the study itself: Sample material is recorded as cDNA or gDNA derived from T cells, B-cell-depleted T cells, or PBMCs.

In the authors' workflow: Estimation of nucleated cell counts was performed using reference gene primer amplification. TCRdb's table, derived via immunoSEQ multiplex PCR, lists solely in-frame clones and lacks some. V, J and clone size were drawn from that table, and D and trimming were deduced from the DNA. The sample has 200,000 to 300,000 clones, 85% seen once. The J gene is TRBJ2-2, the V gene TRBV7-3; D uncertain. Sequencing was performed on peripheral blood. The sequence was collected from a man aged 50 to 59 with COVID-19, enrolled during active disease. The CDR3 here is CASSPQRNTGELFF. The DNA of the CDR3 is TGTGCCAGCAGCCCACAAAGGAACACCGGGGAGCTGTTTTTT.